This TCR beta chain emerged from a study of blood T cell repertoires in COVID-19. The repertoire was sequenced with immunoSEQ multiplex PCR; TCRdb's copy has only in-frame clones and lacks some. The data contain some 250,000 clones, 75% to 90% of them singletons. Germline V CDR1 and CDR2: SEHNR, FQNEAQ (reference sequence). The CDR3 runs 13 residues. The ends were cut back, 5 bases at V and 5 bases at J, with 12 bases in the middle. The chain joins TRBV7-9 to TRBJ1-1; a possible D gene is TRBD1 (6 bases). Sequencing was performed on PBMCs or T cells enriched from blood (not recorded which). The sequence was collected from a man aged 40-49 years who had recovered from COVID-19. The CDR3 nucleotides read TGTGCCAGCAGCCACAGGGATAGGACTGAAGCTTTCTTT. It codes for CASSHRDRTEAFF.